This TCR beta chain was captured in a study of technical replicates of blood from a few donors. TCRdb's table, derived via immunoSEQ multiplex PCR, lists solely in-frame clones and lacks some. The sample yields 70,000 to 85,000 clones, around 90% seen once. Sequenced: T cells isolated from PBMCs. The source of this sequence is a human donor in good health.

In DNA form, the CDR3 reads TGTGCCAGCTCAATAGCGGGATCAGGAGAGACCCAGTACTTC. It specifies CASSIAGSGETQYF. This chain links TRBV18 with TRBJ2-5, with 8 bases that match TRBD2. The CDR3 consists of 14 residues. Germline V gene sequence: CDR1 KGHSH, CDR2 LQKENI. V shed 5 bases and J 4 bases; nucleotides not matched to a gene: 6.